These 5 T cell receptor beta chains came from one sample sequenced in a study of blood T cell repertoires in COVID-19. The method was immunoSEQ multiplex PCR; TCRdb's version includes in-frame clones alone and lacks a portion of them. Found here are roughly 250,000 clones, about 88% of them singletons; the top ten hold 4%. Sequencing was done on a sample of peripheral blood. The receptors come from a man between 60 and 70 years old who had recovered from COVID-19.

The chain is built from TRBV12-3 or TRBV12-4 and TRBJ2-7; no clear D. The CDR3 is 13 residues long. Trimming took off 1 base at V and 9 bases at J, with 13 bases between the two ends. The CDR3 here is CASSLEESTVQYF. For the CDR3, the DNA is TGTGCCAGCAGTTTAGAAGAATCTACGGTGCAGTACTTC.

The J gene is TRBJ1-1, the V gene TRBV6-5; TRBD1 aligns across 8 bases. The ends lost 4 bases at V and 13 bases at J; junction bases unmatched: 5. The CDR3 length is 11 residues. Germline V CDR1 and CDR2: MNHEY, SVGAGI. The CDR3 nucleotides are TGTGCCAGCAGTTCCGGACAGGGAAATTTCTTT. This translates into CASSSGQGNFF.

This sequence joins TRBV11-2 and TRBJ1-5; possibly TRBD1 for D (6 bases). V was pared by 2 bases and J by 7 bases, with 15 bases between. The V gene's germline CDR1 is SGHAT and CDR2 FQNNGV. The CDR3 is made up of 15 amino acids. The CDR3 DNA reads as TGTGCCAGCAGCTTATTAACAGGGCCTGGGCAGCCCCAGCATTTT. Protein sequence: CASSLLTGPGQPQHF.

V is TRBV4-2 and J is TRBJ2-5; tentatively, D is TRBD1 (6 bases). The CDR3 loop spans 16 amino acids. The ends were cut back, 0 bases at V and 1 base at J, with 12 bases in the middle. Germline loops: CDR1 LGHNA, CDR2 YNFKEQ. CDR3: CASSQDRAGVQETQYF. The DNA of the CDR3 is TGTGCCAGCAGCCAAGATAGAGCAGGGGTCCAAGAGACCCAGTACTTC.

To note about this clone: An end of the junction does not agree with germline; a read error may underlie this. V usage is TRBV19 and J usage is TRBJ1-1, with TRBD1 matching 9 bases. The CDR3 has 11 amino acids. Germline values: CDR1 LNHDA, CDR2 SQIVND (reference sequence). The CDR3 DNA reads as TGTGCCAGTAGCCCCGGGACAGGGCGTCAATTT. Residues: CASSPGTGRQF.